This T cell receptor beta chain was recovered during a study of CXCR3-negative and CXCR3-positive naive CD8 T cells. The study made its TRB cDNA libraries by 5' RACE, adding UMI labels. TCRdb reprocessed the 5' RACE reads, with one entry per CDR3 protein and no DNA. The sample includes some 54,000 distinct CDR3 sequences. This CDR3 is built from 17 residues. Germline values: CDR1 SEHNR, CDR2 FQNEAQ (reference sequence). The study's findings and limits: When CXCR3-positive naive cells were set against CXCR3-negative naive cells, the former had more hydrophobic TRB CDR3s. Diversity was high in both naive subsets and much lower in memory cells.

Notes on this clonotype: Antigen specificity is unknown.

Sequencing was performed on naive CXCR3+ CD8+ T cells from blood. Subset meaning: CD45RO-CCR7+CD27+CD95- naive CD8+ T cells expressing CXCR3 (TNR3+). This TCR derives from a human donor in good health. Some clones in this sample may be carry-over from other donors' samples. J is TRBJ2-1 and V is TRBV7-9; checking the TCRdb D call of TRBD1 is not possible without DNA. The CDR3 reads CASTPARLRRGSYEQFF.